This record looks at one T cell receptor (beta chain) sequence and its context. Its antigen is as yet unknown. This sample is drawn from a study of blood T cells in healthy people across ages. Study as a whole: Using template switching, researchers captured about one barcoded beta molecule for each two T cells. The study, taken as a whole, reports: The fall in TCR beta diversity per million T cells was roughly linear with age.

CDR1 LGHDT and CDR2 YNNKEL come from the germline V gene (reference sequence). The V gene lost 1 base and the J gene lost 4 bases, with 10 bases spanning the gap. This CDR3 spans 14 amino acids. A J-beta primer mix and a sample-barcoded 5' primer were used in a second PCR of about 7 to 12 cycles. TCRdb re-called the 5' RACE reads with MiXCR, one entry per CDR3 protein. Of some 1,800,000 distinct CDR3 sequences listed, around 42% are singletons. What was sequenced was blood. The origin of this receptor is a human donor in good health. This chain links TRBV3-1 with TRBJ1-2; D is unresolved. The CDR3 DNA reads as TGTGCCAGCAGCCAAGTGAGGGTTGGCTATGGCTACACCTTC. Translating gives CASSQVRVGYGYTF. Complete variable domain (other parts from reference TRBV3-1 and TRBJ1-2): DTAVSQTPKYLVTQMGNDKSIKCEQNLGHDTMYWYKQDSKKFLKIMFSYNNKELIINETVPNRFSPKSPDKAHLNLHINSLELGDSAVYFCASSQVRVGYGYTFGSGTRLTVV.